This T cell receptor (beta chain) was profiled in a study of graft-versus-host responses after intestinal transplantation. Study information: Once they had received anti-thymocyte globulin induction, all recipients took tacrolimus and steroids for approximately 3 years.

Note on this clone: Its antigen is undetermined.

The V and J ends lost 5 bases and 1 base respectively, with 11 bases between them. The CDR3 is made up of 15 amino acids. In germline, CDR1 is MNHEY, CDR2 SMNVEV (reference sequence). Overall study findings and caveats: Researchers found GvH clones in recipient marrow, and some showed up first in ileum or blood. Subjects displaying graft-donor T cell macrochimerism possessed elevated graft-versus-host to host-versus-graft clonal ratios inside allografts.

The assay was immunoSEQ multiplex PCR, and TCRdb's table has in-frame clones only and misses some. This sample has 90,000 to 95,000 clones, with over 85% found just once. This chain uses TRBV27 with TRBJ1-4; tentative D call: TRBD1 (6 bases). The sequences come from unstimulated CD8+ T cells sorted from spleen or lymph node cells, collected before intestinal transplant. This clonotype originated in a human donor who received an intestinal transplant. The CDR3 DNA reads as TGTGCCAGCAGTATTACAGGGCTAACTAATGAAAAACTGTTTTTT. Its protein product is CASSITGLTNEKLFF.